The present TCR beta chain was sequenced within a study of human T cells and chemical hapten exposure. Time point in this sample: pre-sensitization, week 0. Treatment defined: therapeutic diphenylcyclopropenone sensitization with weekly scalp DPC. Blood collection took place prior to placing each patch test. Before extraction, the whole blood was not fractionated, and total RNA was taken from it. As regards this clonotype: Its antigen is still unknown.

This CDR3 spans 15 amino acids. Germline V gives CDR1 MNHEY, CDR2 SVGEGT. V was cut by 5 bases and J by 5 bases, with 16 bases left in between. Study outcomes and limitations: The immune response of these alopecia patients might not match healthy individuals'. Against controls, expanded TCRs gave rise to significantly more large CDR3 similarity clusters.

TCRdb processed the RACE reads anew with MiXCR; each CDR3 protein has one entry. The sample has around 330,000 distinct CDR3 sequences; 5% to 6.5% are singletons. The V gene is TRBV6-2 or TRBV6-3, the J gene TRBJ1-5; D not certain. The sequence was collected from a woman aged 18-29 years with alopecia areata. Some clones in this sample may be carry-over from other donors' samples. This specimen was whole blood, taken in connection with sensitization to the hapten diphenylcyclopropenone (DPC). The CDR3 is CASSRRHPGDQPQHF. CDR3 in DNA: TGTGCCAGCAGTCGCCGACACCCCGGCGATCAGCCCCAGCATTTT.